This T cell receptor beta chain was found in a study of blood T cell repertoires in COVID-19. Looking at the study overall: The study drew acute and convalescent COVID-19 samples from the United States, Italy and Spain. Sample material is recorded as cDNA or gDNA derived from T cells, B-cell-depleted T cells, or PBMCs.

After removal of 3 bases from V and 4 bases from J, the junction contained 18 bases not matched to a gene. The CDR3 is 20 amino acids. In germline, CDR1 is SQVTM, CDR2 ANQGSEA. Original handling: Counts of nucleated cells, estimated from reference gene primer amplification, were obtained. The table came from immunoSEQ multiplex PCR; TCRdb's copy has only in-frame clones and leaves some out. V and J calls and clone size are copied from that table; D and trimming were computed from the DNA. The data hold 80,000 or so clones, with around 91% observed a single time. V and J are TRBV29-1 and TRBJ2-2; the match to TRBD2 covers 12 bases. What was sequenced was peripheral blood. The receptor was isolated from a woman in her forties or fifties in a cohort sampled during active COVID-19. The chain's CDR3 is CSVDKGPGLAGSRGTGELFF. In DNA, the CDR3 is TGCAGCGTTGACAAGGGCCCGGGACTAGCGGGCTCTCGTGGCACCGGGGAGCTGTTTTTT.